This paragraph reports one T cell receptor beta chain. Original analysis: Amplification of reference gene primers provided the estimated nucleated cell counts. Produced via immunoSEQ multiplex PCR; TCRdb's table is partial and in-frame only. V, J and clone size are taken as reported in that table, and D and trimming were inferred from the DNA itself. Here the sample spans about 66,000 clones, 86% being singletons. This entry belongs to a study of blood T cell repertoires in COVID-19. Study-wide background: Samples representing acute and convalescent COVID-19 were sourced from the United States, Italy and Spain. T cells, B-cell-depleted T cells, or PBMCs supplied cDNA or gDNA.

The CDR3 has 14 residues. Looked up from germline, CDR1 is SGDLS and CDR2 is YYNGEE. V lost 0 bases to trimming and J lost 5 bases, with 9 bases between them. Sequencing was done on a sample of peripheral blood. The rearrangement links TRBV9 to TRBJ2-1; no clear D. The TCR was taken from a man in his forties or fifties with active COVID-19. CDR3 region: CASSVGLFDNEQFF. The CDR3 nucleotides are TGTGCCAGCAGCGTAGGTCTCTTTGACAATGAGCAGTTCTTC.